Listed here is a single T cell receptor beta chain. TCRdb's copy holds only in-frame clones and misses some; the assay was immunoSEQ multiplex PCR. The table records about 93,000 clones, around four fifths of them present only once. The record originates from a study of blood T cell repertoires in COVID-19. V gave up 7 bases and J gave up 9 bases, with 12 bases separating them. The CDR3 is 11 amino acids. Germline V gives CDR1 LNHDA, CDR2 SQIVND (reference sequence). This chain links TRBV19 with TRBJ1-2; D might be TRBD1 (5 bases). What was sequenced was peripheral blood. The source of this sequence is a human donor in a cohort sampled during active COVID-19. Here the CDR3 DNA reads TGTGCCAGTAAGGGGCAGAACCGCTACACCTTC. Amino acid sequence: CASKGQNRYTF.